This paragraph covers one TCR beta chain sequence. Unmatched junction bases numbered 8, after V lost 5 bases and J lost 6 bases. The V gene's germline CDR1 is SEHNR and CDR2 FQNEAQ (reference sequence). The CDR3 is 14 amino acids. The sample belongs to a study of T cells after yellow fever vaccination. By 5'RACE template switching, TCR cDNA was produced, with a universal primer site and UMIs added in the process. TCRdb independently ran MiXCR on the 5' RACE reads; one entry per CDR3 protein. Among just under 600,000 distinct CDR3 sequences, roughly 12% were seen once, and the ten largest hold roughly 13%.

This material consisted of PBMCs, taken on the day of the yellow fever booster vaccination. The source of this sequence is a man aged 25 to 40 who received the YFV17D yellow fever vaccine. The chain links TRBV7-9 to TRBJ2-7; TRBD1 aligns across 9 bases. CDR3 nucleotides: TGTGCCAGCAGCCATCCGGGACAGGGCCGCGAGCAGTACTTC. Translating gives CASSHPGQGREQYF.